This T cell receptor beta chain is drawn from a study of OX40 agonist ivuxolimab in advanced cancers. General study points: Patients with a partial response at 0.1-3.0 mg/kg had among the lowest clonal expansion.

Some clones are missing from TCRdb's copy, which holds only in-frame ones; the method was immunoSEQ multiplex PCR. The sample has roughly 74,000 clones, 87% seen once. CDR3 length equals 15 residues. Trimming removed 4 bases at V and 7 bases at J, with 19 bases between. CDR1 and CDR2 (germline): SGHTA, FQGTGA. As regards this clone: What it recognizes is unknown.

Material: CD4+ or CD8+ T cells sorted from blood, obtained in a trial of the OX40 agonist ivuxolimab. The chain has TRBV7-3 and TRBJ1-2; D perhaps matches TRBD1 (6 bases). This receptor was taken from an adult with an advanced solid tumor such as melanoma, head and neck, liver or kidney cancer. CDR3 residues: CASSSSPGGSGGYTF. The CDR3 coding sequence is TGTGCCAGCAGCTCCAGTCCCGGGGGCTCGGGTGGCTACACCTTC.